This is a list of T cell receptor beta chains from one sample in a study of blood T cell repertoires in COVID-19. Measured with immunoSEQ multiplex PCR; TCRdb has only the in-frame clones, and not every one. Among 250,000 or so clones listed, approximately 85% were seen once. The sample taken for sequencing was PBMCs or T cells enriched from blood (not recorded which). These receptors came from a woman aged 45-59 years who had recovered from COVID-19. The CDR3 runs from the conserved cysteine through the conserved F or W. A D gene is named only where the DNA matches it firmly. A row's size may be missing; if present it is once, few, many or a size class.

>TRBD1|.|TRBJ1-1|TRBV7-8
CASSLELTDRVNTEAFF
TGTGCCAGCAGCTTAGAACTTACGGACAGGGTTAACACTGAAGCTTTCTTT
>.|.|TRBJ2-7|TRBV18
CASSPLKEGDEQYF
TGTGCCAGCTCACCACTTAAAGAAGGGGACGAGCAGTACTTC
>TRBD1|.|TRBJ2-1|TRBV19
CASSIEGTGINEQFF
TGTGCCAGTAGTATCGAGGGGACAGGGATCAATGAGCAGTTCTTC
>TRBD1|.|TRBJ1-6|TRBV28
CASSLHGTGTRSYNSPLHF
TGTGCCAGCAGTTTACATGGGACAGGGACCCGCTCCTATAATTCACCCCTCCACTTT
>TRBD2|few|TRBJ2-1|TRBV19
CASSLLAGGNGNEQFF
TGTGCCAGTAGTCTACTAGCGGGAGGCAATGGCAATGAGCAGTTCTTC
>.|once|TRBJ2-7|TRBV7-9
CASSPIYEQYF
TGTGCCAGCAGCCCCATCTACGAGCAGTACTTC
>.|.|TRBJ2-3|TRBV11-2
CASSATSGPRTDTQYF
TGTGCCAGCAGCGCGACTAGTGGGCCGCGAACAGATACGCAGTATTTT
>TRBD1|once|TRBJ1-2|TRBV5-1
CASSLDTTGGLNGYTF
TGCGCCAGCAGCTTGGACACTACAGGGGGCCTGAATGGCTACACCTTC
>.|.|TRBJ2-1|TRBV10-3
CAISESGASLSLQFF
TGTGCCATCAGTGAGTCGGGGGCGTCCCTGTCCTTGCAGTTCTTC
>TRBD2|.|TRBJ2-3|TRBV27
CASSFLAGTDTQYF
TGTGCCAGCAGTTTTTTAGCGGGGACAGATACGCAGTATTTT
>.|.|TRBJ1-2|TRBV5-4
CASIKKEGSRERDRQYTF
TGTGCCAGCATCAAAAAAGAAGGTAGCAGGGAACGCGACAGACAGTACACCTTC
>.|.|TRBJ1-5|TRBV5-4
CASSLTSGGAGNQPQHF
TGTGCCAGCAGCCTAACGTCGGGGGGCGCTGGCAATCAGCCCCAGCATTTT
>TRBD1|.|TRBJ1-2|TRBV6-4
CASSDSGTGGNGYTF
TGTGCCAGCAGTGACTCCGGGACAGGGGGAAATGGCTACACCTTC
>TRBD2|.|TRBJ2-7|TRBV18
CASSPLPSGSNEQYF
TGTGCCAGCTCACCACTCCCCAGCGGGAGCAACGAGCAGTACTTC
>TRBD1|.|TRBJ1-2|TRBV3-1/TRBV3-2
CASRGTGVHSTGYTF
TGTGCCAGCAGAGGGACAGGTGTCCACAGTACGGGCTACACCTTC
>TRBD2|.|TRBJ2-4|TRBV7-2
CASSLVPSGRGNIQYF
TGTGCCAGCAGCTTAGTTCCGAGCGGGAGAGGGAACATTCAGTACTTC
>.|.|TRBJ2-2|TRBV5-1
CASSVARANGELFF
TGCGCCAGCAGTGTCGCCAGGGCGAACGGGGAGCTGTTTTTT
>.|.|TRBJ1-1|TRBV11-1
CASSFRGGLNTEAFF
TGTGCCAGCAGCTTTAGGGGGGGTTTGAACACTGAAGCTTTCTTT
>TRBD1|.|TRBJ1-5|TRBV30
CAWSVGGTGDQPQHF
TGTGCCTGGAGTGTGGGGGGGACAGGGGACCAGCCCCAGCATTTT
>.|once|TRBJ2-5|TRBV19
CASSIATEGGPAGTQYF
TGTGCCAGTAGTATAGCCACGGAGGGGGGGCCCGCAGGGACCCAGTACTTC
>.|.|TRBJ1-6|TRBV10-3
CAISVQGPNSPLHF
TGTGCCATCAGTGTACAGGGACCCAATTCACCCCTCCACTTT
>TRBD2|.|TRBJ2-7|TRBV3-1/TRBV3-2
CASSQDPSGRTRYEQYF
TGTGCCAGCAGCCAAGATCCCTCCGGGAGGACTCGGTACGAGCAGTACTTC
>TRBD1|.|TRBJ2-2|TRBV9
CASSEMDRANTGELFF
TGTGCCAGCAGCGAGATGGACAGGGCGAACACCGGGGAGCTGTTTTTT
>.|.|TRBJ1-4|TRBV5-1
CASSDGGQGATNEKLFF
TGCGCCAGCTCCGACGGTGGGCAGGGTGCAACTAATGAAAAACTGTTTTTT
>.|.|TRBJ1-1|TRBV28
CASSGAGSTTEAFF
TGTGCCAGCAGTGGGGCAGGCTCAACGACTGAAGCTTTCTTT
>.|once|TRBJ1-1|TRBV5-4
CASSLVQQGRGNTEAFF
TGTGCCAGCAGCTTGGTTCAGCAGGGGCGCGGGAACACTGAAGCTTTCTTT
>TRBD2|.|TRBJ2-7|TRBV15
CATSREIASGRYEQYF
TGTGCCACCAGCAGAGAAATTGCTAGCGGGAGGTACGAGCAGTACTTC
>.|.|TRBJ2-1|TRBV7-8
CASSLTPNINEQFF
TGTGCCAGCAGCTTAACACCGAATATAAATGAGCAGTTCTTC
>TRBD2|.|TRBJ2-7|TRBV28
CASSSSGGAGAIYEQYF
TGTGCCAGCAGTTCATCGGGGGGAGCGGGAGCCATCTACGAGCAGTACTTC
>.|.|TRBJ1-2|TRBV7-2
CASRGRDGYGYTF
TGTGCCAGCCGAGGGAGGGATGGGTATGGCTACACCTTC
>.|.|TRBJ2-1|TRBV27
CASTTKGGGSYSEVVWAEQFF
TGTGCCAGCACCACAAAGGGGGGGGGCTCGTACTCTGAGGTTGTGTGGGCTGAGCAGTTCTTC
>TRBD2|.|TRBJ2-1|TRBV27
CASNPGLANNEQFF
TGTGCCAGCAACCCGGGACTAGCTAACAATGAGCAGTTCTTC
>.|.|TRBJ2-3|TRBV2
CASSQFTDMQYF
TGTGCCAGCAGCCAGTTCACAGATATGCAGTATTTT
>TRBD1|.|TRBJ2-3|TRBV7-6
CASSLGTGQGKTDTQYF
TGTGCCAGCAGCTTGGGGACGGGACAGGGGAAGACAGATACGCAGTATTTT
>TRBD1|.|TRBJ2-6|TRBV7-2
CASSITGAGANVLTF
TGTGCCAGCAGCATCACAGGGGCTGGGGCCAACGTCCTGACTTTC
>TRBD2|.|TRBJ2-1|TRBV4-1
CASSQAFTSGIRNEQFF
TGCGCCAGCAGCCAGGCCTTCACTAGCGGGATAAGGAATGAGCAGTTCTTC
>.|.|TRBJ1-1|TRBV14
CASSLWRVMNTEAFF
TGTGCCAGCAGCCTCTGGCGGGTGATGAACACTGAAGCTTTCTTT
>TRBD1|.|TRBJ1-4|TRBV28
CASSPPTGNNEKLFF
TGTGCCAGCAGTCCCCCGACAGGGAATAATGAAAAACTGTTTTTT
>TRBD2|.|TRBJ2-5|TRBV7-2
CASSLAAGRSETQYF
TGTGCCAGCAGCTTAGCAGCGGGAAGGTCGGAGACCCAGTACTTC
>.|.|TRBJ1-2|TRBV15
CATSRGGIYGYTF
TGTGCCACCAGCAGAGGGGGCATCTATGGCTACACCTTC
>TRBD1|.|TRBJ2-7|TRBV10-1
CASSDQGADEQYF
TGCGCCAGCAGTGATCAGGGGGCAGACGAGCAGTACTTC
>TRBD2|.|TRBJ2-1|TRBV25-1
CASSDSGIEQFF
TGTGCCAGCAGTGATAGCGGGATCGAGCAGTTCTTC
>TRBD2|.|TRBJ2-4|TRBV5-5
CASSSYSSGSDLTKNIQYF
TGTGCCAGCAGCTCGTACTCTAGCGGGAGTGATCTAACCAAAAACATTCAGTACTTC
>.|.|TRBJ2-7|TRBV11-1
CASSPLTGPYEQYF
TGTGCCAGCAGCCCTCTGACAGGACCATACGAGCAGTACTTC
>.|.|TRBJ1-1|TRBV7-9
CASTPGGNFEAFF
TGTGCCAGCACCCCGGGAGGCAACTTTGAAGCTTTCTTT
>TRBD1|.|TRBJ1-4|TRBV18
CASSTGTGGEKLFF
TGTGCCAGCTCAACCGGGACAGGGGGAGAAAAACTGTTTTTT
>TRBD1|.|TRBJ2-7|TRBV12-5
CASGPGQGPNEQYF
TGTGCTAGTGGGCCGGGACAGGGTCCCAACGAGCAGTACTTC
>.|.|TRBJ1-3|TRBV2
CASSGVYSGNTIYF
TGTGCCAGCAGTGGCGTATACTCTGGAAACACCATATATTTT
>.|.|TRBJ2-3|TRBV27
CAVGDLGRTDTQYF
TGTGCCGTCGGGGATCTTGGCCGAACAGATACGCAGTATTTT
>.|.|TRBJ2-7|TRBV3-1/TRBV3-2
CASSQETAYEQYF
TGTGCCAGCAGCCAAGAAACGGCCTACGAGCAGTACTTC
>TRBD2|once|TRBJ2-2|TRBV3-1/TRBV3-2
CASSQDHGLANTGELFF
TGTGCCAGCAGCCAAGATCACGGACTAGCGAACACCGGGGAGCTGTTTTTT
>.|.|TRBJ2-5|TRBV19
CASSPRLEETQYF
TGTGCCAGTAGTCCCCGACTAGAAGAGACCCAGTACTTC
>.|.|TRBJ2-7|TRBV5-8
CASSLGPTYEQYF
TGTGCCAGCAGCTTGGGGCCCACCTACGAGCAGTACTTC